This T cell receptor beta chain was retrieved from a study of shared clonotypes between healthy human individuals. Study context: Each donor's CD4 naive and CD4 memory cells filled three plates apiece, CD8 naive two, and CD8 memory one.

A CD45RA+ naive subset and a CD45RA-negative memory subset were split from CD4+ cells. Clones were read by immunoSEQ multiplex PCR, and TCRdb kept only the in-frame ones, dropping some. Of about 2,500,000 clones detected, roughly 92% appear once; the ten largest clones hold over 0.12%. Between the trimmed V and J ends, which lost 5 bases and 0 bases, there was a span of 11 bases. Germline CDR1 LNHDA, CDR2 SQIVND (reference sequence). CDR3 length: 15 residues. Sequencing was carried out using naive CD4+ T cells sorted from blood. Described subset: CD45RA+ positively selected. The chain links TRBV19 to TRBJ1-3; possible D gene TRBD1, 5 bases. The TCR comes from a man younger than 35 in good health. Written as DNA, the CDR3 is TGTGCCAGTAGTCGACAGTTTTCCTCTGGAAACACCATATATTTT. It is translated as CASSRQFSSGNTIYF.